Listed below are T cell receptor beta chains from one sample, sequenced in a study of blood T cell repertoires in COVID-19. The data were produced by immunoSEQ multiplex PCR, yet TCRdb's version contains in-frame clones alone and is incomplete. Of approximately 200,000 clones detected, approximately 83% appear once; the ten largest clones hold 3% to 4%. Sequenced: peripheral blood. All receptors derive from a man in his sixties with acute or convalescent COVID-19. Both conserved end residues are part of each CDR3. Each record gives: clone size, J gene, D gene, V gene, CDR3 DNA, CDR3 protein. D genes are given only for firm matches. Part of the rows lack a size; the others show once, few, many or a class for expanded clones.

abundance: .
j_gene: TRBJ2-2
d_gene: .
v_gene: TRBV9
CDR3nt: TGTGCCAGCAGCGCCCGAGGGCGGTCGAACACCGGGGAGCTGTTTTTT
CDR3aa: CASSARGRSNTGELFF

abundance: .
j_gene: TRBJ1-5
d_gene: .
v_gene: TRBV27
CDR3nt: TGTGCCAGCAGGATCACCAGCGCGCCCCGGGGTCAGCCCCAGCATTTT
CDR3aa: CASRITSAPRGQPQHF

abundance: .
j_gene: TRBJ2-7
d_gene: TRBD1
v_gene: TRBV19
CDR3nt: TGTGCCAGCAAGGCCCAGGGGGACAGGGGCCACGAGCAGTACTTC
CDR3aa: CASKAQGDRGHEQYF

abundance: once
j_gene: TRBJ2-2
d_gene: TRBD1
v_gene: TRBV27
CDR3nt: TGTGCCAGCAGTAGGGGACAGGGGCTCGGGGAGCTGTTTTTT
CDR3aa: CASSRGQGLGELFF

abundance: .
j_gene: TRBJ1-1
d_gene: TRBD1
v_gene: TRBV5-1
CDR3nt: TGCGCCAGCAGCTCCTCCGGGACAGGGTCGGGCATGAACACTGAAGCTTTCTTT
CDR3aa: CASSSSGTGSGMNTEAFF

abundance: .
j_gene: TRBJ2-7
d_gene: .
v_gene: TRBV7-3
CDR3nt: TGTGCCAGCAGCCCCAGGCTAGCGTCCCACGAGCAGTACTTC
CDR3aa: CASSPRLASHEQYF

abundance: .
j_gene: TRBJ1-2
d_gene: TRBD1
v_gene: TRBV9
CDR3nt: TGTGCCAGCAGCGTCGGGACAGCGTATGGCTACACCTTC
CDR3aa: CASSVGTAYGYTF

abundance: .
j_gene: TRBJ1-5
d_gene: TRBD1
v_gene: TRBV2
CDR3nt: TGTGCCAGCAGTGGGACAGGGGGCTTTCAGCCCCAGCATTTT
CDR3aa: CASSGTGGFQPQHF

abundance: .
j_gene: TRBJ1-2
d_gene: .
v_gene: TRBV10-3
CDR3nt: TGTGCCATCAGTGAGCCAGACGAAGTCAGGAACACCTTC
CDR3aa: CAISEPDEVRNTF

abundance: .
j_gene: TRBJ1-2
d_gene: TRBD1
v_gene: TRBV4-1
CDR3nt: TGCGCCAGCAGCCAAGGGACAGGATCTACCTATGGCTACACCTTC
CDR3aa: CASSQGTGSTYGYTF

abundance: .
j_gene: TRBJ2-6
d_gene: TRBD2
v_gene: TRBV2
CDR3nt: TGTGCCAGCAGTCAGCGGGAGCCCTCCTCTGGGGCCAACGTCCTGACTTTC
CDR3aa: CASSQREPSSGANVLTF

abundance: .
j_gene: TRBJ2-5
d_gene: .
v_gene: TRBV11-1
CDR3nt: TGTGCCAGCAGCTTACTGCGGACTGCCATTGAGACCCAGTACTTC
CDR3aa: CASSLLRTAIETQYF

abundance: .
j_gene: TRBJ2-1
d_gene: .
v_gene: TRBV7-9
CDR3nt: TGTGCCAGCAGCTTAGCGGGGGCAGCACTAGAGCAGTTCTTC
CDR3aa: CASSLAGAALEQFF

abundance: once
j_gene: TRBJ2-1
d_gene: .
v_gene: TRBV6-5
CDR3nt: TGTGCCAGCAGTCGGGGTAATGAGCAGTTCTTC
CDR3aa: CASSRGNEQFF

abundance: .
j_gene: TRBJ2-1
d_gene: TRBD2
v_gene: TRBV12-3/TRBV12-4
CDR3nt: TGTGCCAGCAGTTTAGGGGGACTAGAAAGATTCTTC
CDR3aa: CASSLGGLERFF

abundance: once
j_gene: TRBJ1-4
d_gene: .
v_gene: TRBV12-5
CDR3nt: TGTGCTAGTGGTCCCCGGGGGGGTATTGAAAAACTGTTTTTT
CDR3aa: CASGPRGGIEKLFF

abundance: .
j_gene: TRBJ1-2
d_gene: .
v_gene: TRBV4-2
CDR3nt: TGTGCCAGCAGCCAAGAAGGGAGGGACCGAGCCGGCTACACCTTC
CDR3aa: CASSQEGRDRAGYTF

abundance: .
j_gene: TRBJ2-7
d_gene: TRBD2
v_gene: TRBV3-1/TRBV3-2
CDR3nt: TGTGCCAGCAGCCATACTAGCGCCTACGAGCAGTACTTC
CDR3aa: CASSHTSAYEQYF

abundance: .
j_gene: TRBJ2-3
d_gene: .
v_gene: TRBV7-9
CDR3nt: TGTGCCAGCAGCTACACCAACGACTGGGCAGATACGCAGTATTTT
CDR3aa: CASSYTNDWADTQYF

abundance: .
j_gene: TRBJ2-3
d_gene: .
v_gene: TRBV28
CDR3nt: TGTGCCAGCAGAAACCCGGGCCAGGGCGAGAGCACAGATACGCAGTATTTT
CDR3aa: CASRNPGQGESTDTQYF

abundance: .
j_gene: TRBJ2-1
d_gene: .
v_gene: TRBV14
CDR3nt: TGTGCCAGCAGCCCGCAGATGGGGGGTGGTGAGCAGTTCTTC
CDR3aa: CASSPQMGGGEQFF

abundance: .
j_gene: TRBJ2-7
d_gene: .
v_gene: TRBV27
CDR3nt: TGTGCCAGCGGTACTAGCTTTAGGTACGAGCAGTACTTC
CDR3aa: CASGTSFRYEQYF

abundance: .
j_gene: TRBJ1-1
d_gene: .
v_gene: TRBV28
CDR3nt: TGTGCCAGCAGTTTCTTCAGGCCAGGGTCCGAAGCTTTCTTT
CDR3aa: CASSFFRPGSEAFF

abundance: few
j_gene: TRBJ1-1
d_gene: .
v_gene: TRBV28
CDR3nt: TGTGCCAGCCGCCTTTACGGTGAAGCTTTCTTT
CDR3aa: CASRLYGEAFF

abundance: .
j_gene: TRBJ2-3
d_gene: .
v_gene: TRBV3-1/TRBV3-2
CDR3nt: TGTGCCAGCAGCCAGGGCAGGGGCCCCGCGACGGATACGCAGTATTTT
CDR3aa: CASSQGRGPATDTQYF

abundance: once
j_gene: TRBJ1-2
d_gene: .
v_gene: TRBV3-1/TRBV3-2
CDR3nt: TGTGCCAGCAGCCAAGGCCAGGGGAATGGCTACACCTTC
CDR3aa: CASSQGQGNGYTF

abundance: once
j_gene: TRBJ2-7
d_gene: .
v_gene: TRBV21-1
CDR3nt: TGTGCCAGCAGCAAAGGACCCCCGATGAGCGGAATCGAGTACGAGCAGTACTTC
CDR3aa: CASSKGPPMSGIEYEQYF

abundance: .
j_gene: TRBJ2-7
d_gene: .
v_gene: TRBV6-2/TRBV6-3
CDR3nt: TGTGCCAGCAGTTCCCGGTATACGGACGAGCAGTACTTC
CDR3aa: CASSSRYTDEQYF

abundance: .
j_gene: TRBJ2-3
d_gene: TRBD2
v_gene: TRBV4-2
CDR3nt: TGTGCCAGCAGCCAAGACGGTAGCGGGAGGGTCGGAGATACGCAGTATTTT
CDR3aa: CASSQDGSGRVGDTQYF

abundance: few
j_gene: TRBJ2-3
d_gene: .
v_gene: TRBV11-2
CDR3nt: TGTGCCAGCAGCTTAGAACTACCCCCAGATACGCAGTATTTT
CDR3aa: CASSLELPPDTQYF

abundance: few
j_gene: TRBJ1-5
d_gene: .
v_gene: TRBV4-1
CDR3nt: TGCGCCAGCAGCCAAGGGACAGCTAGGCAGCCCCAGCATTTT
CDR3aa: CASSQGTARQPQHF

abundance: .
j_gene: TRBJ2-1
d_gene: .
v_gene: TRBV21-1
CDR3nt: TGTGCCAGCAGCAAAGCGGGACAGGTTCATAGGAATGAGCAGTTCTTC
CDR3aa: CASSKAGQVHRNEQFF

abundance: few
j_gene: TRBJ1-1
d_gene: .
v_gene: TRBV5-1
CDR3nt: TGCGCCAGCAGCCTGGAGCGGGGTCGCACTGAAGCTTTCTTT
CDR3aa: CASSLERGRTEAFF

abundance: .
j_gene: TRBJ2-1
d_gene: .
v_gene: TRBV7-9
CDR3nt: TGTGCCAGCAGCTTAGGGGGGCGAGACAATGAGCAGTTCTTC
CDR3aa: CASSLGGRDNEQFF

abundance: .
j_gene: TRBJ2-3
d_gene: TRBD1
v_gene: TRBV5-1
CDR3nt: TGCGCCAGCAGCTTCGGACAGGGGGCTGGAGATACGCAGTATTTT
CDR3aa: CASSFGQGAGDTQYF

abundance: .
j_gene: TRBJ2-6
d_gene: .
v_gene: TRBV7-3
CDR3nt: TGTGCCAGCAGCTTAATGGGGCAGGGGCGGACGGCGGCGGGGGCCAACGTCCTGACTTTC
CDR3aa: CASSLMGQGRTAAGANVLTF

abundance: .
j_gene: TRBJ1-5
d_gene: TRBD1
v_gene: TRBV27
CDR3nt: TGTGCCAGCAGTCGTAACAGGGGGGACCAGCCCCAGCATTTT
CDR3aa: CASSRNRGDQPQHF

abundance: .
j_gene: TRBJ1-1
d_gene: .
v_gene: TRBV6-1
CDR3nt: TGTGCCAGCAGTGAGCAGGGGATGAACACTGAAGCTTTCTTT
CDR3aa: CASSEQGMNTEAFF

abundance: .
j_gene: TRBJ2-1
d_gene: .
v_gene: TRBV24-1
CDR3nt: TGTGCCACCAGTGATTACCGCGGTAGCTCCTACAATGAGCAGTTCTTC
CDR3aa: CATSDYRGSSYNEQFF

abundance: .
j_gene: TRBJ1-2
d_gene: TRBD1
v_gene: TRBV19
CDR3nt: TGTGCCAGTAGTTTTCTTCCGGGACAGGTTGGTGGCTACACCTTC
CDR3aa: CASSFLPGQVGGYTF

abundance: .
j_gene: TRBJ2-7
d_gene: .
v_gene: TRBV7-9
CDR3nt: TGTGCCAGCAGCGCGTGGGAGCGGAGCTCCTACGAGCAGTACTTC
CDR3aa: CASSAWERSSYEQYF

abundance: .
j_gene: TRBJ1-4
d_gene: .
v_gene: TRBV5-8
CDR3nt: TGTGCCAGCAGCTCCCCGGGACTTTCTAATGAAAAACTGTTTTTT
CDR3aa: CASSSPGLSNEKLFF

abundance: .
j_gene: TRBJ2-1
d_gene: .
v_gene: TRBV25-1
CDR3nt: TGTGCCAGCAGTACCTATAATGAGCAGTTCTTC
CDR3aa: CASSTYNEQFF

abundance: .
j_gene: TRBJ2-5
d_gene: .
v_gene: TRBV7-2
CDR3nt: TGTGCCAGCAGCTTAGTCGGTAGCGGAGGGGAGACCCAGTACTTC
CDR3aa: CASSLVGSGGETQYF